The 26 T cell receptor beta chains below come from one sample, sequenced in a study of T-cell memory formation after mild COVID-19. Via MiXCR, TCRdb re-called the 5' RACE reads, giving one row per CDR3 protein. The repertoire has 180,000 or so distinct CDR3 sequences, roughly 10% of them found once; the top ten carry more than 3.5%. The specimen was PBMCs or a T cell subset sorted from them (not recorded which). These receptors were collected from a man aged 18 to 30 who had mild COVID-19 (a few samples of this study predate the infection). Cell type and time point are not known.

This clonotype was detected a few times. The rearrangement joins TRBV29-1 to TRBJ2-5; tentatively, D is TRBD1 or TRBD2 (5 bases each). V was trimmed by 7 bases and J by 1 base, leaving 16 bases between them. Germline V gives CDR1 SQVTM, CDR2 ANQGSEA. The CDR3 consists of 14 residues. CDR3 amino acids: CSAWEQGSQETQYF. The CDR3 DNA is TGCAGCGCGTGGGAGCAGGGTAGCCAAGAGACCCAGTACTTC.

This clonotype was found a few times. The chain has TRBV5-1 and TRBJ2-1, with 9 bases matching TRBD2. V lost 7 bases, J lost 3 bases, and 11 bases stayed unmatched. This CDR3 has 16 residues. In germline, CDR1 is SGHRS, CDR2 YFSETQ. This CDR3 is CASAASLAGNYNEQFF. CDR3 coding DNA: TGCGCCAGCGCGGCTTCCCTAGCGGGGAACTACAATGAGCAGTTCTTC.

The chain couples TRBV7-2 to TRBJ2-3, with TRBD2 identical over 11 bases. With V trimmed by 5 bases and J by 5 bases, 9 bases remained unmatched. The CDR3 contains 16 residues. The germline V gene has CDR1 SGHTA and CDR2 FQGNSA. CDR3 DNA sequence: TGTGCCAGCAGCCCGAGAGTAGCGGGGGGGGTAGATACGCAGTATTTT. Amino acids: CASSPRVAGGVDTQYF.

In this sample, this clonotype turned up a few times. This chain links TRBV7-2 with TRBJ1-1; possibly TRBD1 for D (5 bases). This CDR3 is built from 15 residues. V lost 0 bases, J lost 0 bases, and 8 bases lay in between. Germline CDR1 and CDR2: SGHTA and FQGNSA. This chain's CDR3 is CASSLAGLMNTEAFF. CDR3 in DNA: TGTGCCAGCAGCTTAGCGGGACTGATGAACACTGAAGCTTTCTTT.

This clonotype was counted between two and nine times. J is TRBJ1-1 and V is TRBV20-1; D gene unclear. The CDR3 loop spans 9 amino acids. Germline CDR1 is DFQATT and CDR2 is SNEGSKA (reference sequence). Here the CDR3 DNA reads TGCAGGTTGTCTCCTGAAGCTTTCTTT. It specifies CRLSPEAFF.

The chain uses TRBV7-2 and TRBJ2-2; D perhaps matches TRBD1 (6 bases). Germline lookup yields CDR1 SGHTA and CDR2 FQGNSA. The CDR3 is 16 amino acids. Trimming removed 4 bases from V and 4 bases from J, with 16 bases in between. The CDR3 spells CASSWAAGAGTGELFF. CDR3 nucleotide sequence: TGTGCCAGCAGCTGGGCCGCAGGGGCGGGCACCGGGGAGCTGTTTTTT. The entire variable domain, with the rest obtained from reference TRBV7-2 and TRBJ2-2, is as follows: GAGVSQSPSNKVTEKGKDVELRCDPISGHTALYWYRQSLGQGLEFLIYFQGNSAPDKSGLPSDRFSAERTGGSVSTLTIQRTQQEDSAVYLCASSWAAGAGTGELFFGEGSRLTVL.

This clonotype was seen only a few times. V is TRBV29-1 and J is TRBJ2-1, with 11 bases matching TRBD2. Germline V lookup: CDR1 SQVTM, CDR2 ANQGSEA. CDR3 size: 13 residues. This chain's CDR3 is CSAGTSGYNEQFF. The CDR3 DNA reads TGCAGTGCCGGGACTAGCGGCTACAATGAGCAGTTCTTC.

The V call is TRBV3-1, the J call TRBJ2-5; 8 bases line up with TRBD2. Per germline, CDR1 LGHDT and CDR2 YNNKEL (reference sequence). The V gene end was trimmed by 6 bases and the J gene end by 2 bases; junction bases not matched to a gene: 14. This CDR3 has 17 residues. Here the CDR3 DNA reads TGTGCCAGCAGTCTCAACTCATTAAGCGGGGGACAAGAGACCCAGTACTTC. Amino acid sequence: CASSLNSLSGGQETQYF.

The chain carries TRBV5-1 and TRBJ1-2; D is undetermined. Per the germline V gene, CDR1 is SGHRS and CDR2 is YFSETQ. V was pared by 0 bases and J by 4 bases, with 16 bases between. CDR3 size: 16 residues. This CDR3 is CASSLVVLKRGYGYTF. CDR3 DNA: TGCGCCAGCAGCTTGGTGGTGTTAAAACGGGGCTATGGCTACACCTTC. The variable domain in full, with the rest retrieved from reference TRBV5-1 and TRBJ1-2, is KAGVTQTPRYLIKTRGQQVTLSCSPISGHRSVSWYQQTPGQGLQFLFEYFSETQRNKGNFPGRFSGRQFSNSRSEMNVSTLELGDSALYLCASSLVVLKRGYGYTFGSGTRLTVV.

The genes are TRBV12-3 or TRBV12-4 and TRBJ1-4; no clear D gene. Trimming took off 0 bases at V and 0 bases at J, with 5 bases between the two ends. This CDR3 contains 15 residues. The chain's CDR3 is CASSLALATNEKLFF. The CDR3 bases are TGTGCCAGCAGTTTAGCGTTGGCAACTAATGAAAAACTGTTTTTT.

This chain joins TRBV20-1 and TRBJ1-4; D is unclear. The germline V and J ends were trimmed by 2 bases and 0 bases, with 13 bases remaining between them. Germline V CDR1 and CDR2: DFQATT, SNEGSKA (reference sequence). The CDR3 runs 16 residues. This chain's CDR3 is CSARYRTLATNEKLFF. The CDR3 DNA reads as TGCAGTGCTAGATACCGGACTCTTGCAACTAATGAAAAACTGTTTTTT.

This clonotype came up a few times. The CDR3 sequence: CASSPQVQGRIQYV. CDR3 nucleotides: TGTGCCAGCAGCCCACAGGTTCAAGGGAGAATTCAGTACGTC. The chain uses TRBV7-2 and TRBJ2-7, with D perhaps assigned TRBD1 or TRBD2 (5 bases each). The CDR3 runs to 14 residues. Germline CDR1 is SGHTA and CDR2 is FQGNSA. Trimming removed 5 bases from V and 10 bases from J, with 21 bases in between.

The rearrangement links TRBV6-5 to TRBJ1-1; D gene ambiguous. The CDR3 is 14 residues long. Per the germline V gene, CDR1 is MNHEY and CDR2 is SVGAGI. The ends were cut back, 0 bases at V and 3 bases at J, with 8 bases in the middle. CDR3: CASSYSPGYTEAFF. The CDR3 region has the DNA TGTGCCAGCAGTTACTCGCCGGGGTACACTGAAGCTTTCTTT.

The chain employs TRBV4-1 and TRBJ2-3, with 8 bases aligning to TRBD2. Germline V lookup: CDR1 MGHRA, CDR2 YSYEKL. Germline trimming cut 2 bases from V and 0 bases from J; bases unmatched to any gene: 4. The CDR3 length is 16 residues. The CDR3 here is CASSQHSGASTDTQYF. The CDR3 DNA follows: TGCGCCAGCAGCCAACATAGCGGGGCGAGCACAGATACGCAGTATTTT.

There are a few counts of this clonotype. The chain couples TRBV5-1 to TRBJ1-1, with D possibly TRBD1 on 5 matching bases. Trimming shortened V by 0 bases and J by 0 bases, and 12 bases separated the two germline ends. This CDR3 is 16 amino acids long. Germline V gives CDR1 SGHRS, CDR2 YFSETQ. In DNA, the CDR3 is TGCGCCAGCAGCTTGGAGGCAGGGAATATGAACACTGAAGCTTTCTTT. Protein: CASSLEAGNMNTEAFF.

J is TRBJ1-2 and V is TRBV12-3 or TRBV12-4; possibly TRBD1 for D (5 bases). The CDR3 totals 15 residues. V was trimmed by 5 bases and J by 3 bases, leaving 16 bases between them. CDR3 sequence: CASSLGAGADYGYTF. CDR3 bases: TGTGCCAGCAGTCTCGGGGCAGGAGCAGACTATGGCTACACCTTC.

As for this clonotype: A much larger clonotype is one base distant, so this may be a read error. The chain's CDR3 is CATSRDAETQYF. DNA for the CDR3: TGTGCCACCAGCAGAGATGCGGAGACCCAGTACTTC. This rearrangement joins TRBV15 to TRBJ2-5; D is uncertain. This CDR3 spans 12 amino acids. Germline V gives CDR1 LNHNV, CDR2 YYDKDF (reference sequence). V dropped 0 bases and J dropped 5 bases, with 4 bases sitting between them. The full variable domain, in which reference TRBV15 and TRBJ2-5 provide the parts outside the CDR3, is DAMVIQNPRYQVTQFGKPVTLSCSQTLNHNVMYWYQQKSSQAPKLLFHYYDKDFNNEADTPDNFQSRRPNTSFCFLDIRSPGLGDTAMYLCATSRDAETQYFGPGTRLLVL.

This clonotype was observed a handful of times. In DNA, the CDR3 is TGCGCCAGCAGCTTGTGGGACAGCTATGGCTACACCTTC. It yields the protein CASSLWDSYGYTF. This chain connects TRBV5-1 to TRBJ1-2, with TRBD1 matching over 7 bases. The CDR3 is made up of 13 amino acids. J gave up 4 bases and V 1 base, and 1 base lay outside the gene matches. Per the germline V gene, CDR1 is SGHRS and CDR2 is YFSETQ.

This clonotype was seen a few times. The CDR3, as DNA: TGTGCCAGCAGCGTGGACTGGCAAGAGACCCAGTACTTC. Its translation: CASSVDWQETQYF. The chain joins TRBV7-2 to TRBJ2-5; TRBD2 is a possible D gene (5 bases). V lost 5 bases to trimming and J lost 2 bases, with 9 bases between them. This CDR3 is 13 amino acids long. The germline gives CDR1 SGHTA, CDR2 FQGNSA.

This clonotype was detected ten times or more. This chain connects TRBV7-6 to TRBJ2-6; no reliable D call. With 5 bases removed from V and 0 bases from J, the gap between germline ends came to 11 bases. Germline loops: CDR1 SGHVS, CDR2 FNYEAQ. The length of the CDR3 is 16 residues. The CDR3 sequence is CASSTPDGSGANVLTF. Written as DNA, the CDR3 is TGTGCCAGCAGCACTCCCGATGGCTCTGGGGCCAACGTCCTGACTTTC.

The table lists this clonotype with a few counts. V gene TRBV3-1 combines with J gene TRBJ2-4; 11 bases are a match to TRBD2. The germline V gene has CDR1 LGHDT and CDR2 YNNKEL (reference sequence). This CDR3 is built from 16 residues. Trimming cost V 3 bases and J 8 bases; bases outside gene matches: 9. As DNA, the CDR3 is TGTGCCAGCAGCCACGGGACTAGCGGACCCCCACACATTCAGTACTTC. This sequence encodes CASSHGTSGPPHIQYF.

This clonotype was detected only a few times. V is TRBV5-1 and J is TRBJ2-3, with TRBD1 matching 10 bases. Germline V gene data show CDR1 as SGHRS and CDR2 as YFSETQ. The V segment lost 3 bases and the J segment 2 bases; nucleotides outside the gene matches: 3. CDR3 length: 15 amino acids. Here the CDR3 DNA reads TGCGCCAGCAGCTATGGGACAGGGGCCACAGATACGCAGTATTTT. This encodes CASSYGTGATDTQYF.

This clonotype was observed a few times. V usage is TRBV7-2 and J usage is TRBJ2-2; perhaps TRBD2 as D (7 bases). V lost 3 bases and J lost 7, with 12 bases in between. Germline CDR1 and CDR2: SGHTA and FQGNSA. There are 14 residues in the CDR3. The CDR3: CASSFTGRVGELFF. CDR3 DNA sequence: TGTGCCAGCAGCTTTACAGGGAGGGTCGGGGAGCTGTTTTTT.

The CDR3 DNA reads TGTGCCAGCAGCCAGACTAGGTCGGGTGAGCAGTACGTC. It is translated as CASSQTRSGEQYV. The J gene is TRBJ2-7, the V gene TRBV6-2 or TRBV6-3; TRBD2 is a possible D gene (6 bases). This CDR3 has 13 amino acids. Trimming took off 6 bases at V and 7 bases at J, with 16 bases between the two ends. Germline assignment: CDR1 MNHEY and CDR2 SVGEGT.

Only a few counts were recorded for this clonotype. The rearrangement links TRBV5-5 to TRBJ1-2; 11 positions match TRBD1. The CDR3 spans 13 residues. Germline assignment: CDR1 SGHKS and CDR2 YYEKEE (reference sequence). Germline trimming cut 3 bases from V and 8 bases from J; bases unmatched to any gene: 3. In DNA form, the CDR3 reads TGTGCCAGCAGCTCGGACAGGGGGCGAGGCTACACCTTC. Translated: CASSSDRGRGYTF.

The sample holds a few counts of this clonotype. The chain uses TRBV9 and TRBJ2-7; 8 bases align to TRBD1. The germline V gene encodes CDR1 SGDLS and CDR2 YYNGEE. The CDR3 has 14 residues. V was pared by 3 bases and J by 2 bases, with 4 bases of the junction left unmatched. Written as DNA, the CDR3 is TGTGCCAGCAGCGCTGGACAGGGTACCTACGAGCAGTACTTC. It specifies CASSAGQGTYEQYF.